The TCR beta chain under discussion was sequenced for a study of CD8 T cells in Susac syndrome. Sequencing targeted TCR beta in blood CD8+ and CD4+ T cells. Random hexamers were used to reverse transcribe the RNA input (about 0.5 to 1 ug). Multiplex PCR with immunoSEQ amplified the TCR beta CDR3 across 54 Vbeta and 13 Jbeta. TCRdb recomputed calls from the immunoSEQ multiplex PCR reads with MiXCR, one row per CDR3 protein. The sample has around 69,000 distinct CDR3 sequences, approximately 95% seen once; the top ten hold 0.45% to 0.55%. This CDR3 region has 12 residues. Trimming cost V 6 bases and J 7 bases, with 16 bases left between them. Germline V gene lookup returns CDR1 SQVTM and CDR2 ANQGSEA. This clonotype was counted a few times. Its antigen remains unknown. The study's findings and limits: Among people with Susac, CD8+ clonal expansion was greatest in TEMRA cells and active patients. Susac-specific public clones were found in total CD8+ and CD8+ TEMRA repertoires, numbering some 17 and five, respectively.

The gene calls are TRBV29-1 and TRBJ2-7; TRBD2 is a possible D gene (5 bases). This sequence originates from a human donor with Susac syndrome. The sequencing sample was made of CD8+ T cells from PBMCs. In DNA form, the CDR3 reads TGCAGCGTCGTTGAGGTGGGGAGTGAGCAGTACTTC. It specifies CSVVEVGSEQYF.